The rows below give T cell receptor beta chains drawn from one sample of a study of beta chain features in type 1 diabetes. The assay was immunoSEQ multiplex PCR, and TCRdb's table has in-frame clones only and misses some. This table holds some 47,000 clones, approximately 43% found once. The specimen sequenced was stem cell memory CD4+ T cells from blood. The source is a man aged 30-40 years with type 1 diabetes. Each CDR3 is given with its conserved first and last residue. Each record gives: clone size, D gene, V gene, J gene, CDR3 protein, CDR3 DNA. The D gene is left open where the match is weak. Rows may omit the clone size; those that give it use once, few, many or a size class.

NA	NA	TRBV29-1	TRBJ1-2	CSVEPHMGGDGYTF	TGCAGCGTTGAGCCCCACATGGGAGGGGATGGCTACACCTTC
NA	TRBD2	TRBV30	TRBJ2-2	CAWRGLAGMAGELFF	TGTGCCTGGAGGGGACTAGCGGGAATGGCCGGGGAGCTGTTTTTT
NA	TRBD1	TRBV28	TRBJ1-5	CATTPGQGDQPQHF	TGTGCCACTACTCCGGGACAGGGGGATCAGCCCCAGCATTTT
few	TRBD2	TRBV19	TRBJ2-3	CASSELAGGATQYF	TGTGCCAGTAGTGAGCTAGCGGGCGGGGCGACGCAGTATTTT
NA	TRBD1	TRBV18	TRBJ2-7	CASSPDDRVSYEQYF	TGTGCCAGCTCACCCGACGACAGGGTATCCTACGAGCAGTACTTC
NA	TRBD1	TRBV28	TRBJ1-5	CASSYRQGIYQPQHF	TGTGCCAGCAGTTACCGACAGGGGATCTATCAGCCCCAGCATTTT
NA	NA	TRBV5-4	TRBJ2-5	CASSFSGGETQYF	TGTGCCAGCAGCTTTTCTGGGGGGGAGACCCAGTACTTC
NA	TRBD1	TRBV19	TRBJ2-5	CASSILGGGSETQYF	TGTGCCAGTAGTATACTAGGGGGCGGCAGTGAGACCCAGTACTTC
NA	NA	TRBV18	TRBJ1-1	CASSPQGLAEAFF	TGTGCCAGCTCACCACAGGGGCTAGCTGAAGCTTTCTTT
NA	TRBD1	TRBV5-6	TRBJ2-2	CASRRTGGSGELFF	TGTGCCAGCAGACGGACAGGGGGCTCCGGGGAGCTGTTTTTT
few	NA	TRBV28	TRBJ2-1	CASTSIRGSHEQFF	TGTGCCAGTACCAGCATAAGGGGAAGCCATGAGCAGTTCTTC